This T cell receptor (beta chain) stems from a study of T cells in localized non-small cell lung cancer. This CDR3 region has 16 residues. Per the germline V gene, CDR1 is GTSNPN and CDR2 is SVGIG (reference sequence). V lost 2 bases, J lost 5 bases, and 10 bases stayed unmatched. Profiled with immunoSEQ multiplex PCR; TCRdb holds only in-frame clones, not every one. The sample shows tens of thousands of clones, around 90% of them seen only once. The sequenced sample was peripheral blood, obtained before any cancer treatment. The source is a woman aged 35-75 years with stage I lung adenocarcinoma. The V and J genes are TRBV30 and TRBJ1-3; 9 bases line up with TRBD1. CDR3 region: CAWSTRGQGIRNTIYF. DNA for the CDR3: TGTGCCTGGAGTACCAGGGGACAGGGAATAAGAAACACCATATATTTT.